The source of this TCR beta chain is a study of cytomegalovirus exposure and HLA in healthy donors. Across the whole study: The same platform used for the 600 to 750 first-cohort repertoires was also used for the 120 validation repertoires, as a later analysis reported. Overall study findings and caveats: Reportedly, diagnosis of cytomegalovirus status by the classifier showed high specificity and sensitivity.

The donors were part of the roughly 130-subject validation cohort, which stood apart from the roughly 670-subject first cohort. This clone was seen a handful of times. What it binds is not known. Per germline, CDR1 MNHEY and CDR2 SMNVEV (reference sequence). The CDR3 has 13 residues. Trimming pared 6 bases from V and 6 bases from J, leaving 14 bases between. Profiling relied on immunoSEQ multiplex PCR, and the TCRdb table lists in-frame clones only, not all of them. The table has under 300,000 clones, 85% to 90% seen once; the top ten hold less than 0.4%. The source of this sequence is a woman aged 18-29 years in good health and CMV-seronegative. V gene TRBV27 combines with J gene TRBJ1-1; TRBD1 is a possible D gene (5 bases). Sequences were obtained from PBMCs. The CDR3 sequence is CASSRQPSPEAFF. The CDR3 nucleotides are TGTGCCAGCAGCAGACAGCCAAGTCCTGAAGCTTTCTTT.